This section outlines one T cell receptor beta chain sequence together with its context. Its target is not known. The data were obtained in a study of OX40 agonist ivuxolimab in advanced cancers. Study-wide context: As their treatment, patients were administered ivuxolimab, an agonistic anti-OX40 (CD134) antibody.

Study results and caveats: Relatively little clonal expansion, among the lowest observed, appeared in partial responders at 0.1-3.0 mg/kg.

Data came from immunoSEQ multiplex PCR; TCRdb stores just in-frame clones and leaves some out. The sample carries about 50,000 clones, approximately 90% recorded once. The receptor was isolated from an adult with an advanced solid tumor such as melanoma, head and neck, liver or kidney cancer. Sample: CD4+ or CD8+ T cells sorted from blood, taken in a trial of the OX40 agonist ivuxolimab.

The DNA for the CDR3 is TGTGCCAGCAGCGAAGCTCGGACGGGAGGCACTATCACGGGCTCCTACAATGAGCAGTTCTTC. This translates into CASSEARTGGTITGSYNEQFF. The chain employs TRBV4-2 and TRBJ2-1, with 7 bases fitting TRBD2. The J segment lost 0 bases and the V segment lost 5 bases, leaving 22 bases of the junction unmatched. The germline V gene encodes CDR1 LGHNA and CDR2 YNFKEQ. The CDR3 extends over 21 amino acids.